These T cell receptor beta chains were read from a single sample in a study of radiotherapy plus CTLA-4 blockade in lung cancer. Profiling relied on immunoSEQ multiplex PCR, and the TCRdb table lists in-frame clones only, not all of them. The sample yields 85,000 to 95,000 clones, roughly 85% seen once. The source material was peripheral blood, sampled from a patient treated with radiotherapy plus ipilimumab. These receptors originate from a human donor with non-small cell lung cancer that progressed on radiotherapy plus ipilimumab. Both conserved end residues are part of each CDR3. The D gene is left open where the match is weak. Clone size is shown for a subset of rows, as once, few, many or a class of expanded clone.

TRBV27	NA	NA	TRBJ1-1	CASKVAQLTEAFF	TGTGCCAGCAAGGTCGCTCAGCTCACTGAAGCTTTCTTT
TRBV19	NA	TRBD2	TRBJ2-1	CASSILTGTSINNEQFF	TGTGCCAGTAGTATCCTAACCGGGACTAGCATCAACAATGAGCAGTTCTTC
TRBV2	NA	TRBD1	TRBJ2-5	CASRGTGALETQYF	TGTGCCAGCAGGGGTACAGGGGCTTTAGAGACCCAGTACTTC
TRBV25-1	NA	NA	TRBJ2-1	CASSEYSGQADEQFF	TGTGCCAGCAGTGAATATTCCGGGCAGGCTGATGAGCAGTTCTTC
TRBV5-4	NA	NA	TRBJ2-1	CASSLPATAAYNEQFF	TGTGCCAGCAGCTTACCGGCCACGGCCGCCTACAATGAGCAGTTCTTC
TRBV5-4	once	TRBD2	TRBJ2-1	CASSLGTSGGSYNEQFF	TGTGCCAGCAGCTTGGGGACTAGCGGGGGCTCTTACAATGAGCAGTTCTTC
TRBV2	NA	NA	TRBJ2-5	CASSETGAQYF	TGTGCCAGCAGTGAAACCGGGGCCCAGTACTTC
TRBV6-4	many	TRBD2	TRBJ2-1	CASSDSASGGDEQFF	TGTGCCAGCAGTGACTCGGCTAGCGGTGGGGATGAGCAGTTCTTC
TRBV28	few	NA	TRBJ1-3	CASSSSGVGGNTIYF	TGTGCCAGCAGTAGCTCAGGGGTAGGTGGAAACACCATATATTTT
TRBV6-4	NA	NA	TRBJ1-2	CASSGGGSNGYTF	TGTGCCAGCAGTGGGGGTGGATCCAATGGCTACACCTTC
TRBV6-5	NA	TRBD1	TRBJ2-3	CASKETGMDTQYF	TGTGCCAGCAAGGAGACAGGGATGGATACGCAGTATTTT
TRBV4-1	NA	TRBD2	TRBJ2-1	CASSQEAGTSGHNEQFF	TGCGCCAGCAGCCAAGAAGCGGGGACTAGCGGGCATAATGAGCAGTTCTTC
TRBV9	NA	NA	TRBJ1-5	CASSVDGYYQPQHF	TGTGCCAGCAGCGTCGACGGATACTATCAGCCCCAGCATTTT
TRBV30	NA	TRBD1	TRBJ2-2	CACIQGTQNTGELFF	TGTGCCTGTATACAGGGGACCCAGAACACCGGGGAGCTGTTTTTT
TRBV20-1	NA	TRBD2	TRBJ2-5	CSARGGETQYF	TGCAGTGCTAGGGGGGGGGAGACCCAGTACTTC
TRBV9	NA	NA	TRBJ1-4	CASSVGHSNEKLFF	TGTGCCAGCAGCGTAGGACATTCAAATGAAAAACTGTTTTTT
TRBV27	NA	TRBD1	TRBJ2-7	CASSRTGGGYVGSNEQYF	TGTGCCAGCAGCCGGACAGGGGGCGGGTATGTCGGGAGCAACGAGCAGTACTTC
TRBV6-6	NA	NA	TRBJ1-1	CASSGRTNTEAFF	TGTGCCAGCAGCGGACGGACGAACACTGAAGCTTTCTTT
TRBV4-1	NA	TRBD1	TRBJ2-4	CASSQGTGPQDIQYF	TGCGCCAGCAGCCAAGGGACAGGGCCCCAGGACATTCAGTACTTC
TRBV29-1	NA	NA	TRBJ1-1	CSAAGGPDTEAFF	TGCAGCGCCGCTGGGGGCCCGGACACTGAAGCTTTCTTT
TRBV29-1	NA	TRBD2	TRBJ2-1	CSVEVAGGYNEQFF	TGCAGCGTTGAGGTCGCGGGAGGGTACAATGAGCAGTTCTTC
TRBV30	NA	NA	TRBJ1-5	CAWSIGSNQPQHF	TGTGCCTGGAGTATTGGGAGCAATCAGCCCCAGCATTTT
TRBV19	NA	TRBD2	TRBJ2-1	CASSKRTSGLPNEQFF	TGTGCCAGTAGTAAACGGACTAGCGGCTTACCTAATGAGCAGTTCTTC
TRBV29-1	NA	NA	TRBJ2-6	CSVGGSSGASGANVLTF	TGCAGCGTTGGGGGGTCGTCAGGGGCCTCTGGGGCCAACGTCCTGACTTTC
TRBV7-9	few	NA	TRBJ2-2	CASSPVTGTGELFF	TGTGCCAGCAGTCCGGTGACGGGTACCGGGGAGCTGTTTTTT
TRBV7-8	NA	NA	TRBJ1-2	CASSPTTRAGENGYTF	TGTGCCAGCAGCCCAACGACAAGAGCAGGGGAGAATGGCTACACCTTC
TRBV6-1	NA	NA	TRBJ2-3	CASSLHRDAADTQYF	TGTGCCAGCAGTCTACACAGGGATGCGGCAGATACGCAGTATTTT
TRBV5-1	NA	TRBD1	TRBJ1-1	CASGGQGAGEAFF	TGCGCCAGCGGAGGACAGGGGGCGGGTGAAGCTTTCTTT
TRBV7-9	NA	NA	TRBJ1-1	CASSLVLTEAFF	TGTGCCAGCAGCTTAGTACTCACTGAAGCTTTCTTT
TRBV5-1	NA	NA	TRBJ1-2	CASSLSGYSGYTF	TGCGCCAGCAGCTTGTCGGGGTACTCTGGCTACACCTTC
TRBV6-1	NA	NA	TRBJ2-7	CASSDLLGQNSYEQYF	TGTGCCAGCAGTGACCTTCTGGGGCAGAACTCCTACGAGCAGTACTTC
TRBV19	few	NA	TRBJ2-3	CASSIVGGSTDTQYF	TGTGCCAGTAGTATTGTAGGGGGTAGCACAGATACGCAGTATTTT
TRBV4-1	NA	TRBD1	TRBJ1-1	CASSSRQGSELNTEAFF	TGCGCCAGCAGCTCTCGACAGGGTTCTGAGCTCAACACTGAAGCTTTCTTT
TRBV29-1	few	NA	TRBJ2-2	CSVEGSTGELFF	TGCAGCGTTGAGGGGAGCACCGGGGAGCTGTTTTTT
TRBV11-2	NA	NA	TRBJ2-7	CASSPSYEQYF	TGTGCCAGCAGCCCCAGCTACGAGCAGTACTTC
TRBV11-2	few	TRBD2	TRBJ2-5	CASSLSGLEETQYF	TGTGCCAGCAGCTTATCTGGACTAGAAGAGACCCAGTACTTC
TRBV6-1	NA	TRBD2	TRBJ2-1	CASSEYWGGTSGRNEQFF	TGTGCCAGCAGTGAATATTGGGGTGGGACTAGCGGGAGAAATGAGCAGTTCTTC
TRBV9	NA	TRBD2	TRBJ2-2	CASSDRLAEGTGELFF	TGTGCCAGCAGCGACCGACTAGCGGAAGGCACCGGGGAGCTGTTTTTT
TRBV5-4	NA	TRBD2	TRBJ2-1	CASSYRSGLAGGDEQFF	TGTGCCAGCAGCTACCGAAGCGGGCTAGCGGGAGGGGATGAGCAGTTCTTC
TRBV2	once	NA	TRBJ2-1	CASLDRPSYNEQFF	TGTGCCAGCCTTGACAGACCCTCCTACAATGAGCAGTTCTTC
TRBV18	NA	NA	TRBJ1-4	CASSPGGVREKLFF	TGTGCCAGCTCACCAGGAGGGGTACGCGAAAAACTGTTTTTT
TRBV7-9	NA	NA	TRBJ2-3	CASSARGKRTDTQYF	TGTGCCAGCAGCGCCAGGGGCAAACGCACAGATACGCAGTATTTT
TRBV7-8	NA	NA	TRBJ2-7	CASSYRQAPAYEQYF	TGTGCCAGCAGCTACCGACAGGCCCCTGCCTACGAGCAGTACTTC
TRBV4-2	NA	NA	TRBJ1-1	CASSQDHGFEAFF	TGTGCCAGCAGCCAAGATCATGGGTTCGAAGCTTTCTTT
TRBV7-2	NA	TRBD1	TRBJ2-2	CASSPGGYGTGELFF	TGTGCCAGCAGCCCAGGGGGCTACGGCACCGGGGAGCTGTTTTTT
TRBV13	NA	NA	TRBJ2-1	CASSSGTPTYNEQFF	TGTGCCAGCAGCTCCGGGACCCCTACCTACAATGAGCAGTTCTTC
TRBV27	NA	NA	TRBJ1-2	CASSQLNAAGGGGYTF	TGTGCCAGCAGTCAACTTAACGCCGCCGGGGGTGGCGGCTACACCTTC
TRBV28	NA	TRBD1	TRBJ2-7	CASSSLRTGSSQDGEQYF	TGTGCCAGCAGTTCCCTCCGGACAGGGTCTTCCCAAGATGGCGAGCAGTACTTC